This TCR beta chain was observed in a study of shared clonotypes between healthy human individuals. Study findings and constraints: Naive subsets usually exceeded memory subsets in estimated richness. Rarefaction analysis demonstrated incomplete sorted-subset sequencing notwithstanding large depth. With a handful of donors compared, around 5% of naive CD4 clonotypes were shared.

It was at deep level that the assay was run. Measured with immunoSEQ multiplex PCR; TCRdb has only the in-frame clones, and not every one. The sample holds a few million clones, about 92% seen once. Concerning this clone: Its antigen remains unknown.

This CDR3 has 15 residues. Germline values: CDR1 SGHNT, CDR2 YYREEE (reference sequence). V dropped 4 bases and J dropped 4; count of bases not matched to a gene: 3. The chain employs TRBV5-4 and TRBJ2-7; TRBD2 aligns across 15 bases. This sequence was found in a young man in good health. Some clones in this sample may be carry-over from other donors' samples. Sample: naive CD4+ T cells from PBMCs. As for subset: CD45RA+ positively selected. Here the CDR3 DNA reads TGTGCCAGCAGCCCAGGGACTAGCGGGAGGTACGAGCAGTACTTC. Translated: CASSPGTSGRYEQYF. The whole variable domain, filled in from reference TRBV5-4 and TRBJ2-7, reads ETGVTQSPTHLIKTRGQQVTLRCSSQSGHNTVSWYQQALGQGPQFIFQYYREEENGRGNFPPRFSGLQFPNYSSELNVNALELDDSALYLCASSPGTSGRYEQYFGPGTRLTVT.